These 9 T cell receptor beta chains share one sample of origin, sequenced in a study of blood T cell repertoires in COVID-19. Clones were read by immunoSEQ multiplex PCR, and TCRdb kept only the in-frame ones, dropping some. The sample gives 100,000 to 150,000 clones, 85% of which show up once; just over 6.5% is in the top ten. Material for sequencing was peripheral blood. The source is a man at least 80 years old with active or convalescent COVID-19.

The gene calls are TRBV6-5 and TRBJ2-3; 7 bases line up with TRBD1. This CDR3 is built from 14 residues. CDR1 and CDR2 (germline): MNHEY, SVGAGI. V was pared by 4 bases and J by 2 bases, with 3 bases of the junction left unmatched. As DNA, the CDR3 is TGTGCCAGCAGTTCGGGACAGTACACAGATACGCAGTATTTT. Its protein is CASSSGQYTDTQYF.

V usage is TRBV13 and J usage is TRBJ1-3; D ambiguous. The CDR3 totals 13 residues. Germline CDR1 reads PRHDT; CDR2 reads FYEKMQ (reference sequence). With 4 bases removed from V and 0 bases from J, the gap between germline ends came to 4 bases. The CDR3 spells CASSSHSGNTIYF. CDR3 nucleotide sequence: TGTGCCAGCAGCTCCCACTCTGGAAACACCATATATTTT.

The chain joins TRBV6-5 to TRBJ2-7; a possible D gene is TRBD1 (5 bases). The CDR3 has 13 amino acids. V was cut by 5 bases and J by 7 bases, with 15 bases left in between. Germline V CDR1 and CDR2: MNHEY, SVGAGI. The CDR3 protein is CASSRQPLGEQYF. For the CDR3, the DNA is TGTGCCAGCAGTCGACAGCCCTTGGGGGAGCAGTACTTC.

The chain has TRBV6-2 or TRBV6-3 and TRBJ1-5, with a possible D match to TRBD1 (6 bases). V was pared by 4 bases and J by 0 bases, with 22 bases between. The CDR3 contains 19 residues. Germline V gives CDR1 MNHEY, CDR2 SVGEGT. The CDR3 protein is CASSFGSGTPRGSNQPQHF. The CDR3 nucleotides read TGTGCCAGCAGTTTCGGATCAGGGACACCACGGGGTAGCAATCAGCCCCAGCATTTT.

The chain links TRBV30 to TRBJ1-4; D may be TRBD1 (6 bases). Trimming cost V 4 bases and J 5 bases, with 11 bases left between them. Germline-derived CDR1 and CDR2 are GTSNPN and SVGIG (reference sequence). The CDR3 length is 13 residues. CDR3 in amino acids: CAWNRDTNEKLFF. DNA for the CDR3: TGTGCCTGGAATCGGGACACCAATGAAAAACTGTTTTTT.

DNA of the CDR3: TGTGCCAGCAGCTCCCCTGACAGGGGGGTTTTTGAGCAGTTCTTC. Its protein is CASSSPDRGVFEQFF. The chain couples TRBV13 to TRBJ2-1, with 9 positions matching TRBD1. Germline CDR1 is PRHDT and CDR2 is FYEKMQ (reference sequence). The CDR3 loop spans 15 amino acids. V trimming: 4 bases; J trimming: 9 bases; junction bases outside the gene matches: 10.

This chain connects TRBV5-1 to TRBJ2-7; the D is unclear. Between the trimmed V and J ends, which lost 0 bases and 2 bases, there was a span of 12 bases. Germline CDR1 reads SGHRS; CDR2 reads YFSETQ. The CDR3 consists of 15 residues. The CDR3 loop is CASSLDVGGPYEQYF. The DNA for the CDR3 is TGCGCCAGCAGCTTGGATGTTGGCGGCCCCTACGAGCAGTACTTC. Variable domain in full (rest from reference TRBV5-1 and TRBJ2-7): KAGVTQTPRYLIKTRGQQVTLSCSPISGHRSVSWYQQTPGQGLQFLFEYFSETQRNKGNFPGRFSGRQFSNSRSEMNVSTLELGDSALYLCASSLDVGGPYEQYFGPGTRLTVT.

The genes are TRBV27 and TRBJ1-6; perhaps TRBD1 as D (5 bases). Germline V gene sequence: CDR1 MNHEY, CDR2 SMNVEV (reference sequence). The CDR3 has 17 amino acids. V lost 4 bases, J lost 7 bases, and 20 bases lay in between. In DNA, the CDR3 is TGTGCCAGCAGTTATCGGACACCCGGATCGGTGAATTCACCCCTCCACTTT. Translated: CASSYRTPGSVNSPLHF.

J is TRBJ2-7 and V is TRBV5-1, with D maybe TRBD1 (6 bases). This CDR3 region has 15 residues. Germline V lookup: CDR1 SGHRS, CDR2 YFSETQ. Trimming stripped 4 bases from V and 5 bases from J, with 19 bases between. The DNA of the CDR3 is TGCGCCAGCAGCCCCCCCCGGACAGCGAGCCACGAGCAGTACTTC. Its protein is CASSPPRTASHEQYF.